This T cell receptor beta chain comes out of a study of blood T cells in healthy people across ages. The CDR3 runs to 17 residues. A second PCR, run for roughly 7 to 12 cycles, used a sample-barcoded 5' primer plus a J-beta primer mix. TCRdb redid the calling of the 5' RACE reads with MiXCR, one entry per CDR3 protein. The table lists about 640,000 distinct CDR3 sequences, about 54% of them singletons. As concerns this clonotype: One end of the junction fails to match germline, which may point to a read error.

This receptor was obtained from a man in his sixties in good health. The chain has TRBV12-3 or TRBV12-4 and TRBJ2-3, with 8 positions matching TRBD2. Sequences were obtained from blood. CDR3: CASGLAIAGPSTDTQYF. The DNA of the CDR3 is TGTGCCAGCGGTTTGGCGATAGCGGGACCGAGCACAGATACGCAGTATTTT.